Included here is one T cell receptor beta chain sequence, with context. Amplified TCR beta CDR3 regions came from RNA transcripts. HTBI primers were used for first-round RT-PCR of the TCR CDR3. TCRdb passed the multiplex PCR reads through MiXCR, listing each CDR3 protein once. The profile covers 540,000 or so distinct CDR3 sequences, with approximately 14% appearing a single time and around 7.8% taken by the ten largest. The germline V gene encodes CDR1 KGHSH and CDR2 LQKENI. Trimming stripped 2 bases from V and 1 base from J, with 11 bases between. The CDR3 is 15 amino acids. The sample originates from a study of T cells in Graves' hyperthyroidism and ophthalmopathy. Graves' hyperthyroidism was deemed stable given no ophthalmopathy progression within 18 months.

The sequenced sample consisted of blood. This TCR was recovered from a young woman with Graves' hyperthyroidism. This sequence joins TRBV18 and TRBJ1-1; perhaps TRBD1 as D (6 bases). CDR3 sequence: CASSPAGTQNTEAFF. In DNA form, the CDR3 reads TGTGCCAGCTCACCAGCCGGGACACAGAACACTGAAGCTTTCTTT.